Listed below are T cell receptor beta chains from one sample, sequenced in a study of CD8+CD57+ T cells in acquired aplastic anemia. Each CDR3 protein is one row after TCRdb ran MiXCR on the reads. The sample yields 200,000 or so distinct CDR3 sequences, under 55% seen once. The specimen was sorted CD4+, CD8+, or CD8+CD57+ T cells (not recorded which) from PBMCs. Receptor source: a human donor with aplastic anemia. Both conserved end residues are trimmed from each CDR3. Expanded clones get a size class; other rows say once, few or many, or leave the size out.

CDR3aa: ASMAYEQY
abundance: few
len: 8
v_gene: TRBV6-1
j_gene: TRBJ2-7

CDR3aa: ARDPAGRETQY
abundance: NA
len: 11
v_gene: TRBV24-1
j_gene: TRBJ2-5

CDR3aa: ASSSPTTHPY
abundance: NA
len: 10
v_gene: TRBV28
j_gene: TRBJ2-3

CDR3aa: SARDLTSGGGETQY
abundance: NA
len: 14
v_gene: TRBV20-1
j_gene: TRBJ2-5

CDR3aa: ASSDPPQVAGGVVYEQY
abundance: NA
len: 17
v_gene: TRBV6-4
j_gene: TRBJ2-7

CDR3aa: SVDDRGNTEAF
abundance: NA
len: 11
v_gene: TRBV29-1
j_gene: TRBJ1-1

CDR3aa: ASSLPTRNEQF
abundance: NA
len: 11
v_gene: TRBV7-2
j_gene: TRBJ2-1

CDR3aa: ASSSMGGNTEAF
abundance: NA
len: 12
v_gene: TRBV19
j_gene: TRBJ1-1

CDR3aa: ASSYRDYNSPLH
abundance: many
len: 12
v_gene: TRBV6-6
j_gene: TRBJ1-6

CDR3aa: ASSPQGETQY
abundance: NA
len: 10
v_gene: TRBV7-9
j_gene: TRBJ2-5

CDR3aa: ASSLEGQGRQY
abundance: NA
len: 11
v_gene: TRBV7-9
j_gene: TRBJ2-7

CDR3aa: ASSILGGRASGNEQF
abundance: many
len: 15
v_gene: TRBV19
j_gene: TRBJ2-1

CDR3aa: ASSSPAEGLHNEQF
abundance: NA
len: 14
v_gene: TRBV4-2
j_gene: TRBJ2-1

CDR3aa: ASSDTGGIAEAF
abundance: few
len: 12
v_gene: TRBV10-1
j_gene: TRBJ1-1

CDR3aa: SVLGPLAGSDSGNTIY
abundance: NA
len: 16
v_gene: TRBV20-1
j_gene: TRBJ1-3

CDR3aa: ASSSGQGGSTDTQY
abundance: many
len: 14
v_gene: TRBV5-1
j_gene: TRBJ2-3

CDR3aa: ASSQEKQVSNSPLH
abundance: many
len: 14
v_gene: TRBV4-3
j_gene: TRBJ1-6

CDR3aa: ASTPGGRGYT
abundance: once
len: 10
v_gene: TRBV19
j_gene: TRBJ1-2

CDR3aa: SATMTGNTEAF
abundance: NA
len: 11
v_gene: TRBV20-1
j_gene: TRBJ1-1

CDR3aa: ASRPFLEGSTDTQY
abundance: many
len: 14
v_gene: TRBV11-2
j_gene: TRBJ2-3

CDR3aa: ASSERDTYNEQF
abundance: NA
len: 12
v_gene: TRBV10-1
j_gene: TRBJ2-1

CDR3aa: ASSLMRLAGVYNEQF
abundance: few
len: 15
v_gene: TRBV5-1
j_gene: TRBJ2-1

CDR3aa: SGKAAGANVLT
abundance: NA
len: 11
v_gene: TRBV20-1
j_gene: TRBJ2-6

CDR3aa: ATSSPTGIGGANVLT
abundance: NA
len: 15
v_gene: TRBV15
j_gene: TRBJ2-6

CDR3aa: SAIRGSGLYEQY
abundance: NA
len: 12
v_gene: TRBV20-1
j_gene: TRBJ2-7

CDR3aa: ASRKVWRSSQPQH
abundance: NA
len: 13
v_gene: TRBV7-4
j_gene: TRBJ1-5

CDR3aa: ATSDLQMETQY
abundance: NA
len: 11
v_gene: TRBV24-1
j_gene: TRBJ2-5

CDR3aa: ASLGQGEPYEQY
abundance: NA
len: 12
v_gene: TRBV2
j_gene: TRBJ2-7

CDR3aa: SALREWDRETQY
abundance: few
len: 12
v_gene: TRBV20-1
j_gene: TRBJ2-5

CDR3aa: ASSPLRGAFYEQY
abundance: NA
len: 13
v_gene: TRBV27
j_gene: TRBJ2-7

CDR3aa: ASSGGSGGYT
abundance: few
len: 10
v_gene: TRBV10-1
j_gene: TRBJ1-2

CDR3aa: ASSILLAGADEQY
abundance: NA
len: 13
v_gene: TRBV19
j_gene: TRBJ2-7

CDR3aa: ASSQDSNQPQH
abundance: NA
len: 11
v_gene: TRBV4-2
j_gene: TRBJ1-5

CDR3aa: ASSFSTDYEQY
abundance: many
len: 11
v_gene: TRBV27
j_gene: TRBJ2-7

CDR3aa: ASSVGLGNNSPLH
abundance: NA
len: 13
v_gene: TRBV5-1
j_gene: TRBJ1-6

CDR3aa: ATRELRGTEAF
abundance: NA
len: 11
v_gene: TRBV24-1
j_gene: TRBJ1-1

CDR3aa: ASSWGLRARYT
abundance: NA
len: 11
v_gene: TRBV25-1
j_gene: TRBJ1-2

CDR3aa: ASSPRGGQGGSTDTQY
abundance: NA
len: 16
v_gene: TRBV11-1
j_gene: TRBJ2-3

CDR3aa: AWNGYTTGELF
abundance: few
len: 11
v_gene: TRBV30
j_gene: TRBJ2-2

CDR3aa: ASSLTWGVANTGELF
abundance: many
len: 15
v_gene: TRBV7-3
j_gene: TRBJ2-2

CDR3aa: ATGTSGSHEQF
abundance: NA
len: 11
v_gene: TRBV24-1
j_gene: TRBJ2-1

CDR3aa: ASSLTGSNTGELF
abundance: once
len: 13
v_gene: TRBV7-2
j_gene: TRBJ2-2

CDR3aa: ASRESTYEQY
abundance: few
len: 10
v_gene: TRBV28
j_gene: TRBJ2-7

CDR3aa: ASSPGDWTDAYEQY
abundance: NA
len: 14
v_gene: TRBV5-6
j_gene: TRBJ2-7

CDR3aa: AISPGQNLETQY
abundance: few
len: 12
v_gene: TRBV10-3
j_gene: TRBJ2-5

CDR3aa: ATKKERDSFYEQY
abundance: NA
len: 13
v_gene: TRBV28
j_gene: TRBJ2-7

CDR3aa: ASSPKVGRGTDTQY
abundance: many
len: 14
v_gene: TRBV7-9
j_gene: TRBJ2-3

CDR3aa: ASSLLPNQPQH
abundance: many
len: 11
v_gene: TRBV5-1
j_gene: TRBJ1-5

CDR3aa: ASAGRAPHTEAF
abundance: NA
len: 12
v_gene: TRBV10-2
j_gene: TRBJ1-1

CDR3aa: ATSETPPTFYEQY
abundance: NA
len: 13
v_gene: TRBV24-1
j_gene: TRBJ2-7

CDR3aa: ASSEILAGSTDTQY
abundance: NA
len: 14
v_gene: TRBV10-2
j_gene: TRBJ2-3

CDR3aa: ASSEGRETQY
abundance: few
len: 10
v_gene: TRBV19
j_gene: TRBJ2-5